The rows below give T cell receptor beta chains drawn from one sample of a study of blood T cells in healthy people across ages. TCRdb reprocessed the 5' RACE reads via MiXCR and lists one record per CDR3 protein. The sample yields around 1,700,000 distinct CDR3 sequences, 28% seen once. The sample was blood. Source of these receptors: a woman aged 30 to 39 in good health. Both conserved end residues are part of each CDR3. A D gene is named only where the DNA matches it firmly. Rows give clone size only sometimes, using once, few, many, or a class for an expanded clone.

>-|TRBJ2-1|TRBV7-2|-
TGTGCCAGCAGCTTAGTCGGGCGGGACAATGAGCAGTTCTTC
CASSLVGRDNEQFF
>-|TRBJ2-7|TRBV5-1|TRBD1
TGCACCAGCAGCTTGGGTACAGGGGGGACCTACGAGCAGTACTTC
CTSSLGTGGTYEQYF
>-|TRBJ2-2|TRBV4-3|TRBD2
TGCGCCAGCAGCCAAGAGGCCGGACGGACTAGCGGGGAGCTGTTTTTT
CASSQEAGRTSGELFF
>many|TRBJ2-7|TRBV9|TRBD2
TGTGCCAGCAGCGTAGGGGTCCTAGCGGGAGGCGAGCAGTACTTC
CASSVGVLAGGEQYF
>-|TRBJ2-7|TRBV7-2|-
TGTGCCAGCAGCTTAGGCGGGCGACCCTGCGAGCAGTACTTC
CASSLGGRPCEQYF
>few|TRBJ2-7|TRBV18|-
TGTGCCAGCTCACCGCCCAGTTTGTGGGAGCAGTACTTC
CASSPPSLWEQYF
>many|TRBJ2-1|TRBV9|-
TGTGCCAGCAGCCTAAAGTCCGGGGGGCTCTCCTACAATGAGCAGTTCTTC
CASSLKSGGLSYNEQFF
>-|TRBJ2-1|TRBV7-6|-
TGTGCCAGCAGCTTACGCCTAATGGCCTACAATGAGCAGTTCTTC
CASSLRLMAYNEQFF
>few|TRBJ2-2|TRBV6-5|TRBD1
TGTGCCAGCAGGGCTCCGGGACAGGGTATCACCGGGGAGCTGTTTTTT
CASRAPGQGITGELFF
>-|TRBJ1-5|TRBV28|-
TGTGCCAGCAGGTTGGCTCTGCCCCAGCATTTT
CASRLALPQHF
>-|TRBJ2-1|TRBV5-1|TRBD1
TGCGCCAGCAGCAGCACCGGGACAGGCGTCTGGAATGAGCAGTTCTTC
CASSSTGTGVWNEQFF
>-|TRBJ2-4|TRBV3-1|-
TGTGCCAGCAGCCCGACGGGGCGGCGATCCAAAAACATTCAGTACTTC
CASSPTGRRSKNIQYF
>few|TRBJ1-4|TRBV29-1|-
TGCAGCGTTGCAGGTGATAATGAAAAACTGTTTTTT
CSVAGDNEKLFF
>once|TRBJ2-3|TRBV12-3/TRBV12-4|-
TGTGGCAGCTGTCCCCTACAGCCTCGAGATACGCAGTATTTT
CGSCPLQPRDTQYF
>-|TRBJ2-1|TRBV7-5|-
-
CISVSEASNRGYNEQFF
>-|TRBJ1-5|TRBV2|-
TGTGCCAGCAGCGTGGATGGGCTTAGCAATCAGCCCCAGCATTTT
CASSVDGLSNQPQHF
>-|TRBJ2-3|TRBV30|-
TGTGCCTGGAGCGCGCTAGCGTACACAGATACGCAGTATTTT
CAWSALAYTDTQYF
>many|TRBJ2-1|TRBV25-1|-
TGTGCCAGCAGTGACCCACCGGGACAGGGTACGGGAGGGAACAACAATGAGCAGTTCTTC
CASSDPPGQGTGGNNNEQFF
>-|TRBJ2-2|TRBV7-2|-
TGTGCCAGCAGCCCCAACAGGGATAGGTGGACCACCGGGGAGCTGTTTTTT
CASSPNRDRWTTGELFF
>few|TRBJ2-6|TRBV13|-
TGTGCCAGCAGCTCCCCCTTTGGTGGTTCGGGGGCCAACGTCCTGACTTTC
CASSSPFGGSGANVLTF
>-|TRBJ2-3|TRBV20-1|-
TGCAGTGCTAGGGCCGGGACAGATACGCAGTATTTT
CSARAGTDTQYF
>-|TRBJ2-5|TRBV12-3/TRBV12-4|-
TGTGCCAGCAGTTTAACGCGGGTCGGCCAAGAGACCCAGTACTTC
CASSLTRVGQETQYF
>once|TRBJ2-6|TRBV15|-
TGTGCCACCAGCAGAGGAAGGGGGACTCCTAACTCTGGGGCCAACGTCCTGACTTTC
CATSRGRGTPNSGANVLTF
>-|TRBJ1-1|TRBV28|-
TGTGCCAGCAGTTCAGGTCGGACGGTGAACACTGAAGCTTTCTTT
CASSSGRTVNTEAFF
>many|TRBJ2-7|TRBV28|TRBD1
TGTGCCAGCAGTGGGGTCGAGACAGGGGGAGGCGAGCAGTACTTC
CASSGVETGGGEQYF
>-|TRBJ2-5|TRBV25-1|-
TGTGCCAGCAGTGGAGGGACGGGAGTTGAGGAGACCCAGTACTTC
CASSGGTGVEETQYF
>-|TRBJ1-1|TRBV6-5|-
TGTGCCAGCAGAACCGACGGATTGAACACTGAAGCTTTCTTT
CASRTDGLNTEAFF
>-|TRBJ2-1|TRBV4-3|TRBD2
TGCGCCAGCAGCCAAGATGGAGCGGGAGGGCCGTATAATGAGCAGTTCTTC
CASSQDGAGGPYNEQFF
>-|TRBJ2-2|TRBV5-1|TRBD1
TGCGCCAGCAGCCCCCGTGTTGGACAGGGTGCCGGGGAGCTGTTTTTT
CASSPRVGQGAGELFF
>once|TRBJ2-7|TRBV12-3/TRBV12-4|-
TGTGCCAGCAGTTTAGGCAGGGAGGTCGACGAGCAGTACTTC
CASSLGREVDEQYF
>few|TRBJ2-7|TRBV5-5|-
TGTGCCAGCAGCCGAATATCGATCGGATACGAGCAGTACTTC
CASSRISIGYEQYF
>few|TRBJ1-6|TRBV11-1|-
TGTGCCAGCAGCTCCTCGGGAGGTCGGACCCTCCACTTT
CASSSSGGRTLHF
>-|TRBJ1-4|TRBV3-1|-
TGTGCCAGCAGCCAAAGCCCCAGACAGCTTTTTAATGAAAAACTGTTTTTT
CASSQSPRQLFNEKLFF
>many|TRBJ2-7|TRBV29-1|-
TGCAGCGGCTGGGAGGATAGCTCCTACGAGCAGTACTTC
CSGWEDSSYEQYF
>-|TRBJ2-3|TRBV12-3/TRBV12-4|-
TGTGCCAGCAGCCCCTGGGCCGGGCAGGGTGAAGATACGCAGTATTTT
CASSPWAGQGEDTQYF
>-|TRBJ2-3|TRBV6-2/TRBV6-3|-
TGTGCCAGCAGTTACCCCCGGAGGAGGGCGGGGACAGATACGCAGTATTTT
CASSYPRRRAGTDTQYF
>-|TRBJ1-4|TRBV7-9|-
TGTGCCAGCAGCTCTCGGTCCGGGGGAGGGGAAAAACTGTTTTTT
CASSSRSGGGEKLFF
>many|TRBJ2-4|TRBV7-9|-
TGTGCCAGCAGCTTACGGTTATCGGACATTCAGTACTTC
CASSLRLSDIQYF
>many|TRBJ2-7|TRBV9|TRBD1
TGTGCCAGCAGCCCCAGTCCGACAGGGAAAATGGGCTGCGAGCAGTACTTC
CASSPSPTGKMGCEQYF
>many|TRBJ2-5|TRBV25-1|-
TGTGCCAGTGCACCGGGGGGCCTCCAAGAGACCCAGTACTTC
CASAPGGLQETQYF
>-|TRBJ2-7|TRBV20-1|TRBD2
TGCAGTGCCTCGAGCGGGGGTTCCAATGAGCAGTACTTC
CSASSGGSNEQYF
>-|TRBJ2-6|TRBV11-2|-
TGTGCCAGCAGCTACCCGGGACGGAGCTCTGGGGCCAACGTCCGGACTTTC
CASSYPGRSSGANVRTF
>few|TRBJ2-7|TRBV4-3|-
TGCGCCAGCAGCCAAGTCCGGGACGGTGCCTACGAGCAGTACTTC
CASSQVRDGAYEQYF
>-|TRBJ2-3|TRBV20-1|TRBD2
TGCAGCTCCGGGGCTAGCGGGAGGGGATATACGCAGTATTTT
CSSGASGRGYTQYF
>few|TRBJ2-3|TRBV5-1|-
TGCGCCAGTACGTTCAACGGAGCCGATACGCAGTATTTT
CASTFNGADTQYF
>-|TRBJ1-1|TRBV4-1|TRBD1
TGCGCCAGCAGCCAACCCCCAGGGGGCATAATGACTGAAGCTTTCTTT
CASSQPPGGIMTEAFF
>-|TRBJ1-1|TRBV12-3/TRBV12-4|-
TGTGCCAGCAGTCCCGACTTCACTGAAGCTTTCTTT
CASSPDFTEAFF
>-|TRBJ1-4|TRBV5-5|-
TGTGCCAGCAGCTTGGAGCAGGGCAATGAAAAACTGTTTTTT
CASSLEQGNEKLFF
>-|TRBJ1-2|TRBV4-3|-
TGCGCCAGCAGCCAAGAGAGGGGGGCGCAGTACGGCTACACCTTC
CASSQERGAQYGYTF
>few|TRBJ1-2|TRBV6-5|-
TGTGCCAGCAGAACAGACGTAGCCTATGGCTACACCTTC
CASRTDVAYGYTF